These 24 T cell receptor beta chains originate from one sample sequenced in a study of Ad26.COV2.S vaccination and SARS-CoV-2 variants. This table comes from immunoSEQ multiplex PCR, and its TCRdb copy is limited to in-frame clones, with some not included. The table includes some 350,000 clones, roughly 94% detected once. Source: peripheral blood, taken after recovery from COVID-19. The receptors come from a human donor who had recovered from COVID-19.

V is TRBV3-1 (or the pseudogene TRBV3-2) and J is TRBJ1-2; the match to TRBD1 covers 8 bases. From germline, CDR1 is LGHDT and CDR2 YNNKEL (reference sequence). After removal of 4 bases from V and 8 bases from J, the junction contained 12 bases not matched to a gene. The CDR3 has 15 amino acids. In nucleotides, the CDR3 is TGTGCCAGCAGCCTTGTCGGACAGGGAATGTTCGGCTACACCTTC. Encoded protein: CASSLVGQGMFGYTF.

The chain couples TRBV7-8 to TRBJ1-2; no firm D call. The germline V gene encodes CDR1 SGHVS and CDR2 FQNEAQ. Trimming pared 3 bases from V and 1 base from J, leaving 12 bases between. CDR3 length: 15 residues. Here the CDR3 reads CASSFAVDLNYGYTF. CDR3 bases: TGTGCCAGCAGCTTCGCCGTCGACCTTAACTATGGCTACACCTTC.

The rearrangement uses TRBV5-4 and TRBJ2-1; TRBD2 aligns across 7 bases. The CDR3 runs 16 residues. Per the germline V gene, CDR1 is SGHNT and CDR2 is YYREEE (reference sequence). The ends lost 0 bases at V and 0 bases at J; junction bases unmatched: 3. In DNA form, the CDR3 reads TGTGCCAGCAGCTTGGTGGGAGGGAGCTCCTACAATGAGCAGTTCTTC. It is translated as CASSLVGGSSYNEQFF.

The chain recombines TRBV4-1 with TRBJ2-4; TRBD2 agrees at 7 bases. Trimming cost V 1 base and J 0 bases; bases outside gene matches: 15. The CDR3 is made up of 20 amino acids. The V gene's germline CDR1 is MGHRA and CDR2 YSYEKL. The chain's CDR3 is CASSQAGVAEAGVAKNIQYF. In nucleotides, the CDR3 is TGCGCCAGCAGCCAAGCTGGGGTTGCGGAGGCGGGGGTAGCCAAAAACATTCAGTACTTC.

The V call is TRBV2, the J call TRBJ1-1; a possible D gene is TRBD1 (5 bases). CDR1 is SNHLY and CDR2 is FYNNEI in the germline V gene. Between the trimmed V and J ends, which lost 2 bases and 4 bases, there was a span of 14 bases. The CDR3 runs to 15 residues. CDR3 protein: CASSEQGSVATEAFF. DNA for the CDR3: TGTGCCAGCAGTGAACAGGGATCGGTAGCCACTGAAGCTTTCTTT.

CDR3 loop: CATSDPRGGAGTDTQYF. The CDR3 nucleotides read TGTGCCACCAGTGATCCCCGCGGGGGGGCCGGAACAGATACGCAGTATTTT. This chain joins TRBV24-1 and TRBJ2-3; TRBD2 agrees at 9 bases. Trimming cost V 3 bases and J 3 bases; bases outside gene matches: 9. The CDR3 is 17 residues long. Germline V gives CDR1 KGHDR, CDR2 SFDVKD.

J is TRBJ2-3 and V is TRBV5-4, with D possibly matching TRBD2 (6 bases). CDR1 SGHNT and CDR2 YYREEE come from the germline V gene (reference sequence). The CDR3 contains 15 residues. Deletions cut 0 bases from V and 3 bases from J, with 11 bases between. The CDR3 DNA follows: TGTGCCAGCAGCTTGGGGGCAGGGAGGACAGATACGCAGTATTTT. Translation: CASSLGAGRTDTQYF.

The chain has TRBV6-5 and TRBJ1-2; possible D gene TRBD1, 5 bases. The ends were cut back, 11 bases at V and 4 bases at J, with 17 bases in the middle. CDR3 length: 13 amino acids. Germline assignment: CDR1 MNHEY and CDR2 SVGAGI. The CDR3 loop is CACTRGDGYGYTF. Here the CDR3 DNA reads TGTGCCTGCACTCGGGGGGACGGCTATGGCTACACCTTC.

This clone was picked up a small number of times. The genes are TRBV6-5 and TRBJ2-3; TRBD1 matches 8 bases. Germline V lookup: CDR1 MNHEY, CDR2 SVGAGI. Unmatched junction bases numbered 6, after V lost 5 bases and J lost 2 bases. The CDR3 loop spans 15 amino acids. The CDR3 protein is CASSRDRTLTDTQYF. Here the CDR3 DNA reads TGTGCCAGCAGTAGGGACAGGACCCTCACAGATACGCAGTATTTT.

This sequence joins TRBV29-1 and TRBJ2-2; no reliable D call. Trimming took 7 bases from V and 3 from J, leaving 12 bases between them. Germline V gene lookup returns CDR1 SQVTM and CDR2 ANQGSEA. The CDR3 runs to 13 residues. The CDR3 DNA follows: TGCAGCGGCCAGATTGCCTACACCGGGGAGCTGTTTTTT. It yields the protein CSGQIAYTGELFF.

The rearrangement uses TRBV10-3 and TRBJ1-2; D not certain. Trimming pared 8 bases from V and 7 bases from J, leaving 20 bases between. CDR1 and CDR2 from the germline V gene are ENHRY and SYGVKD. The CDR3 covers 14 residues. The CDR3 is CAIQDSPTLGGYTF. The DNA for the CDR3 is TGTGCCATCCAGGACTCACCCACACTCGGTGGCTACACCTTC.

The chain combines TRBV12-3 or TRBV12-4 with TRBJ2-7; D call uncertain. The CDR3 covers 12 residues. Trimming pared 1 base from V and 2 bases from J, leaving 3 bases between. As DNA, the CDR3 is TGTGCCAGCAGTTTAGTAACCTACGAGCAGTACTTC. Translating gives CASSLVTYEQYF.

The rearrangement uses TRBV7-3 and TRBJ1-1; the D is unclear. The germline gives CDR1 SGHTA, CDR2 FQGTGA. The CDR3 consists of 13 residues. Trimming took off 2 bases at V and 4 bases at J, with 8 bases between the two ends. The CDR3 spells CASSLGVTTEAFF. The CDR3 DNA is TGTGCCAGCAGCTTAGGGGTCACCACTGAAGCTTTCTTT.

J is TRBJ2-7 and V is TRBV12-3 or TRBV12-4, with D uncertain. V was trimmed by 3 bases and J by 6 bases, leaving 9 bases between them. This CDR3 region has 12 residues. The DNA for the CDR3 is TGTGCCAGCAGTTTCGCGGCGCTCGAGCAGTACTTC. This gives the protein CASSFAALEQYF.

J is TRBJ2-7 and V is TRBV10-1; D is unresolved. CDR3 size: 14 residues. Germline V gene lookup returns CDR1 WNHNN and CDR2 SYGVQD (reference sequence). Trimming shortened V by 3 bases and J by 5 bases, and 14 bases separated the two germline ends. CDR3 amino acids: CASSDTLLRNEQYF. CDR3 sequence (DNA): TGCGCCAGCAGTGACACTCTTCTCCGTAACGAGCAGTACTTC.

The rearrangement uses TRBV6-5 and TRBJ2-7, with 7 bases aligning to TRBD2. The CDR3 contains 11 residues. The J segment lost 5 bases and the V segment lost 6 bases, leaving 1 base of the junction unmatched. The germline CDR1 and CDR2 sequences are MNHEY and SVGAGI. CDR3 in DNA: TGTGCCAGCAGCCGGGAGGACGAGCAGTACTTC. Its protein is CASSREDEQYF.

The sample holds a few counts of this clone. The rearrangement joins TRBV6-6 to TRBJ1-6; 7 nucleotides agree with TRBD1. CDR1 is MNHNY and CDR2 is SVGAGI in the germline V gene (reference sequence). Trimming removed 2 bases from V and 5 bases from J; junction bases left unmatched: 6. The CDR3 totals 16 residues. CDR3 loop: CASSYPTGFDNSPLHF. DNA for the CDR3: TGTGCCAGCAGTTACCCGACAGGGTTCGATAATTCACCCCTCCACTTT.

This chain links TRBV19 with TRBJ1-2; the match to TRBD1 covers 7 bases. Looked up from germline, CDR1 is LNHDA and CDR2 is SQIVND (reference sequence). The trim removed 1 base at V and 8 bases at J, leaving 7 bases unmatched. CDR3 length: 14 residues. The CDR3 nucleotides are TGTGCCAGTAGTATAGGAGAGGGGGCGCGAGGCTACACCTTC. It yields the protein CASSIGEGARGYTF.

This rearrangement joins TRBV5-1 to TRBJ2-3; D possibly uses TRBD1 or TRBD2 (6 bases each). The germline CDR1 and CDR2 sequences are SGHRS and YFSETQ. V was trimmed by 0 bases and J by 4 bases, leaving 12 bases between them. This CDR3 region has 15 residues. The CDR3 DNA follows: TGCGCCAGCAGCTTGGTCGAGGGGGGACCAGATACGCAGTATTTT. Protein: CASSLVEGGPDTQYF.

The chain recombines TRBV9 with TRBJ2-2; D is uncertain. This CDR3 region has 16 residues. V was pared by 3 bases and J by 4 bases, with 16 bases between. Germline assignment: CDR1 SGDLS and CDR2 YYNGEE. CDR3 in DNA: TGTGCCAGCAGCGACGGAGCTACGGGTGGCACCGGGGAGCTGTTTTTT. Residues: CASSDGATGGTGELFF.

The chain employs TRBV1 and TRBJ2-7. TRBV1 is given as a pseudogene. This CDR3 spans 12 amino acids. CDR3 DNA: TGCACCAGCAGCCAAGCGGACCTCGAGCAGTACTTC. It is translated as CTSSQADLEQYF.

The chain couples TRBV13 to TRBJ1-1, with unresolved D. The CDR3 runs 12 residues. The germline gives CDR1 PRHDT, CDR2 FYEKMQ (reference sequence). Trimming cost V 7 bases and J 6 bases, with 12 bases left between them. The CDR3 DNA follows: TGTGCCAGCATAAGTGGACCGTCTGAAGCTTTCTTT. It specifies CASISGPSEAFF. The full variable domain, completed using reference TRBV13 and TRBJ1-1, is AAGVIQSPRHLIKEKRETATLKCYPIPRHDTVYWYQQGPGQDPQFLISFYEKMQSDKGSIPDRFSAQQFSDYHSELNMSSLELGDSALYFCASISGPSEAFFGQGTRLTVV.

V gene TRBV4-1 combines with J gene TRBJ2-3, with 7 bases matching TRBD2. CDR1 is MGHRA and CDR2 is YSYEKL in the germline V gene. The CDR3 is 15 residues long. V was clipped by 3 bases and J by 2 bases; unmatched bases: 5. The DNA for the CDR3 is TGCGCCAGCAGCCACGCTAGCGGTCCCACAGATACGCAGTATTTT. Translating gives CASSHASGPTDTQYF.

The chain joins TRBV7-6 to TRBJ2-3; 13 nucleotides line up with TRBD2. V lost 5 bases, J lost 9 bases, and 11 bases stayed unmatched. This CDR3 comprises 16 residues. CDR1 SGHVS and CDR2 FNYEAQ come from the germline V gene. In DNA, the CDR3 is TGTGCCAGCAGCCTACATCGACTAGCGGGGGGAAAAACGCAGTATTTT. Protein sequence: CASSLHRLAGGKTQYF.